The sequence of this TCR beta chain was determined in a study of CD4+ T cells in melanoma. General observations from the study: Reportedly, melanoma neoantigen-specific CD4+ T cells showed varied differentiation states.

As to this clone: No antigen is known for it.

Clones were read by immunoSEQ multiplex PCR, and TCRdb kept only the in-frame ones, dropping some. The sample has 15,000 or so clones; roughly 83% are singletons. The source is a human donor with melanoma. Sequenced: cells from a culture (not recorded whether cultured in vitro).

Here the CDR3 DNA reads TGTGCCAGCAGCTCAAGCGGGCCCCGGGGTAATCAGCCCCAGCATTTT. Translating it yields CASSSSGPRGNQPQHF. The chain employs TRBV5-6 and TRBJ1-5; D not certain. V lost 3 bases, J lost 4 bases, and 17 bases lay in between. The CDR3 spans 16 residues. The V gene's germline CDR1 is SGHDT and CDR2 YYEEEE.